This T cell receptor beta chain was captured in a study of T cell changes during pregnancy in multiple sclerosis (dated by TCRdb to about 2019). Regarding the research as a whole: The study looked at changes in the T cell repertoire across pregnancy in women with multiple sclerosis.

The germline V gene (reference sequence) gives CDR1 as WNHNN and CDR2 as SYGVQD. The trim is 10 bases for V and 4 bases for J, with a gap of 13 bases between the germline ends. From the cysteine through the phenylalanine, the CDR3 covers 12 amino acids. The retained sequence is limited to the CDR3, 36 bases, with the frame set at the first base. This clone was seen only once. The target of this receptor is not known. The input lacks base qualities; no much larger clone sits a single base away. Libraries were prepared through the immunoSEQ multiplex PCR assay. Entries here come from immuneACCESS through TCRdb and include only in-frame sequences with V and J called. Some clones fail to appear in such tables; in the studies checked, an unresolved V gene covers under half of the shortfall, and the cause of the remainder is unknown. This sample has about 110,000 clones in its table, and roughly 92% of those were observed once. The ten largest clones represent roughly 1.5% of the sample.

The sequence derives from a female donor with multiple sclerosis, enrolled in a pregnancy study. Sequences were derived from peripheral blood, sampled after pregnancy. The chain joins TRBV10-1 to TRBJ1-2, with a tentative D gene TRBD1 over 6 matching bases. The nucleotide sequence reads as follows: TGCGCCACCAAAAGGACAGCCTATGGCTACACCTTC. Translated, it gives CATKRTAYGYTF.